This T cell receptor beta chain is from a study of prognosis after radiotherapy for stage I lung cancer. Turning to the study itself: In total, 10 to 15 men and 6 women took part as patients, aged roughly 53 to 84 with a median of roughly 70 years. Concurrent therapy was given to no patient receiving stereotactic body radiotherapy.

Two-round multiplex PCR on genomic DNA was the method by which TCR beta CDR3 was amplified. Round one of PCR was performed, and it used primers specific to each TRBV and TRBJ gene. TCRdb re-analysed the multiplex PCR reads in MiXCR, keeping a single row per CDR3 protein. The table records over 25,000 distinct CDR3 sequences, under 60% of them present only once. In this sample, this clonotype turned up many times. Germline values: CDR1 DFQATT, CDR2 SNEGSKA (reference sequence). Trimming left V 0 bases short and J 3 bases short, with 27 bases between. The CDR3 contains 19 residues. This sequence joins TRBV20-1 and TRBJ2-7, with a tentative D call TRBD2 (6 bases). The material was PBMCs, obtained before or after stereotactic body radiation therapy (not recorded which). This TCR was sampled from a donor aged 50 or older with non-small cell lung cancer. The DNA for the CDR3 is TGCAGTGCTAGAGATCGGTCGTTAGCGGCCTTACCCGTCGGCTACGAGCAGTACTTC. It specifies CSARDRSLAALPVGYEQYF.